The TCR beta chain under discussion was sequenced for a study of T cells after yellow fever vaccination. This clonotype was observed many times. As yet, its antigen is unknown. The study, taken as a whole, reports: The appearance of a small share of clonotypes in both CD4 and CD8 compartments was observed. Abundant contaminating clonotypes from the bulk population could appear in FACS-sorted repertoires. Once the booster was given, most primary-vaccination clones reappeared, at about 96% for CD4 and roughly 85% for CD8.

Germline CDR1 reads SGHTA; CDR2 reads FQGNSA. CDR3 length equals 15 residues. V lost 5 bases and J 2 bases, leaving 14 bases between the germline ends. For TCR, cDNA came from 5'RACE template switching, which added a universal primer site and UMIs. TCRdb reanalysed the 5' RACE reads using MiXCR and keeps one entry per CDR3 protein. Of about 340,000 distinct CDR3 sequences listed, 3% to 4.5% are singletons. This TCR was sampled from a young man who received the YFV17D yellow fever vaccine. The gene calls are TRBV7-2 and TRBJ2-3; a possible D gene is TRBD1 (6 bases). Material: PBMCs, obtained 5 days after the yellow fever booster vaccination. CDR3 loop: CASSRPGHPTDTQYF. DNA for the CDR3: TGTGCCAGCAGCCGTCCGGGACACCCCACAGATACGCAGTATTTT.